This TCR beta chain was sequenced for a study of pediatric ulcerative colitis. During colonoscopy, one to two rectal pinch biopsies were collected. Sequencing was performed with immunoSEQ multiplex PCR; in TCRdb, only in-frame clones are kept and a portion is missing. The sample lists some 50,000 clones; around 78% were seen once. Unmatched junction bases numbered 7, after V lost 4 bases and J lost 1 base. This CDR3 region has 16 residues. Looked up from germline, CDR1 is MNHEY and CDR2 is SVGAGI. What was sequenced was gut tissue. The rearrangement joins TRBV6-5 to TRBJ2-7, with 10 nucleotides matching TRBD2. This sequence originates from a girl under 18 with moderate ulcerative colitis. CDR3 sequence: CASSSRSSGSSYEQYF. CDR3 nucleotides: TGTGCCAGCAGTTCCAGATCTAGCGGGAGTTCCTACGAGCAGTACTTC.